One sample yielded the 14 T cell receptor beta chains listed below, sequenced in a study of shared clonotypes between healthy human individuals. TCRdb's table, derived via immunoSEQ multiplex PCR, lists solely in-frame clones and lacks some. The data contain some 550,000 clones, approximately 97% of them singletons. Sequences were obtained from naive CD4+ T cells sorted from blood. Subset given: CD45RA+ positively selected. The source is a woman aged 25 to 39 in good health.

The chain carries TRBV28 and TRBJ1-2, with 9 bases aligning to TRBD1. With 4 bases clipped from V and 4 bases from J, the junction kept 4 bases outside the gene matches. The CDR3 has 14 amino acids. Germline lookup yields CDR1 MDHEN and CDR2 SYDVKM. CDR3 loop: CASSSGQGSYGYTF. In nucleotides, the CDR3 is TGTGCCAGCAGTTCGGGACAGGGCTCCTATGGCTACACCTTC.

The genes are TRBV5-4 and TRBJ2-3; possibly TRBD2 for D (5 bases). Germline lookup yields CDR1 SGHNT and CDR2 YYREEE (reference sequence). The CDR3 is made up of 16 amino acids. Trimming took 0 bases from V and 2 from J, leaving 13 bases between them. The CDR3 DNA follows: TGTGCCAGCAGCTTGGCCGGCGCTAGCTACACAGATACGCAGTATTTT. Its translation is CASSLAGASYTDTQYF.

V usage is TRBV7-9 and J usage is TRBJ2-1; D is unresolved. The CDR3 is made up of 12 amino acids. V was cut by 5 bases and J by 5 bases, with 7 bases left in between. Germline CDR1 reads SEHNR; CDR2 reads FQNEAQ (reference sequence). The CDR3 sequence is CASSRLDNEQFF. DNA of the CDR3: TGTGCCAGCAGCCGACTTGACAATGAGCAGTTCTTC.

V is TRBV5-1 and J is TRBJ2-7, with D hard to call. Germline V gene lookup returns CDR1 SGHRS and CDR2 YFSETQ. V was shortened by 0 bases and J by 0 bases, with 13 bases between the two germline ends. The CDR3 contains 16 residues. The CDR3: CASSLVLPTSSYEQYF. The CDR3 DNA is TGCGCCAGCAGCTTGGTTTTGCCTACGAGCTCCTACGAGCAGTACTTC.

The chain links TRBV2 to TRBJ1-5; tentatively, D is TRBD1 (6 bases). This CDR3 contains 15 residues. In germline, CDR1 is SNHLY, CDR2 FYNNEI. V shed 4 bases and J shed 4 bases, with 14 bases lying between them. The CDR3 region is CASSGDRQMNQPQHF. The CDR3 DNA follows: TGTGCCAGCAGTGGAGACAGGCAGATGAATCAGCCCCAGCATTTT. Full variable domain (rest looked up from reference TRBV2 and TRBJ1-5): EPEVTQTPSHQVTQMGQEVILRCVPISNHLYFYWYRQILGQKVEFLVSFYNNEISEKSEIFDDQFSVERPDGSNFTLKIRSTKLEDSAMYFCASSGDRQMNQPQHFGDGTRLSIL.

This chain links TRBV4-1 with TRBJ2-3; 8 bases align to TRBD2. The germline CDR1 and CDR2 sequences are MGHRA and YSYEKL. The J segment lost 7 bases and the V segment lost 1 base, leaving 13 bases of the junction unmatched. The CDR3 extends over 17 amino acids. CDR3 residues: CASSQAGWTGGPNTQYF. CDR3 DNA: TGCGCCAGCAGCCAAGCCGGCTGGACGGGAGGGCCAAATACGCAGTATTTT.

The chain employs TRBV5-1 and TRBJ2-1; TRBD1 agrees at 7 bases. The V gene end was trimmed by 1 base and the J gene end by 9 bases; junction bases not matched to a gene: 10. The CDR3 spans 15 residues. The germline CDR1 and CDR2 sequences are SGHRS and YFSETQ. The CDR3 is CASSLSLRQGSEQFF. The CDR3 nucleotides are TGCGCCAGCAGCTTGAGCCTAAGACAGGGTAGTGAGCAGTTCTTC.

CDR3 in DNA: TGTGCCAGCAGCTTACTCCGGGGCTCCTACGAGCAGTACTTC. Encoded protein: CASSLLRGSYEQYF. V usage is TRBV7-3 and J usage is TRBJ2-7, with D possibly being TRBD2 (5 bases). V was pared by 2 bases and J by 0 bases, with 8 bases between. Germline assignment: CDR1 SGHTA and CDR2 FQGTGA. The CDR3 has 14 residues.

The genes are TRBV5-6 and TRBJ2-3, with D possibly being TRBD1 (6 bases). The ends were cut back, 2 bases at V and 6 bases at J, with 19 bases in the middle. Germline CDR1 is SGHDT and CDR2 is YYEEEE. The CDR3 contains 16 residues. The DNA for the CDR3 is TGTGCCAGCAGCTTCACAGGACAGTGGGAGCGGGATACGCAGTATTTT. As protein: CASSFTGQWERDTQYF. Combining the CDR3 with reference TRBV5-6 and TRBJ2-3 gives the whole variable domain DAGVTQSPTHLIKTRGQQVTLRCSPKSGHDTVSWYQQALGQGPQFIFQYYEEEERQRGNFPDRFSGHQFPNYSSELNVNALLLGDSALYLCASSFTGQWERDTQYFGPGTRLTVL.

The CDR3 nucleotides are TGTGCCAGCAGCCGGACAGGGACGGATTACGAGCAGTACTTC. It is translated as CASSRTGTDYEQYF. The chain recombines TRBV27 with TRBJ2-7, with 8 nucleotides matching TRBD1. The CDR3 sequence is 14 residues long. Germline CDR1 and CDR2: MNHEY and SMNVEV (reference sequence). With 6 bases clipped from V and 4 bases from J, the junction kept 8 bases outside the gene matches.

On this clone itself: Other DNA sequences from this sample encode an identical CDR3 as well. The V and J genes are TRBV28 and TRBJ1-4; 8 bases fit TRBD1. The V gene's germline CDR1 is MDHEN and CDR2 SYDVKM. V was pared by 4 bases and J by 8 bases, with 3 bases of the junction left unmatched. This CDR3 is built from 13 residues. CDR3 sequence reads: CASSSDRVEKLFF. The CDR3 DNA reads as TGTGCCAGCAGTTCGGACAGGGTGGAAAAACTGTTTTTT.

This chain uses TRBV5-6 with TRBJ2-1; TRBD2 matches at 10 bases. This CDR3 region has 16 residues. The ends lost 1 base at V and 5 bases at J; junction bases unmatched: 6. The germline V gene encodes CDR1 SGHDT and CDR2 YYEEEE. DNA for the CDR3: TGTGCCAGCAGCTTGTTGGGGACTAGCGCGAACAATGAGCAGTTCTTC. Translating gives CASSLLGTSANNEQFF.

This chain uses TRBV28 with TRBJ1-1, with D maybe TRBD1 (6 bases). Trimming removed 6 bases at V and 10 bases at J, with 15 bases between. CDR1 is MDHEN, CDR2 SYDVKM, per germline. The CDR3 contains 12 residues. DNA of the CDR3: TGTGCCAGCAGAAAATATCAGGGGAGAGCTTTCTTT. Amino acid sequence: CASRKYQGRAFF.

The V gene is TRBV2, the J gene TRBJ2-7; 8 bases fit TRBD2. V shed 0 bases and J 5 bases; nucleotides not matched to a gene: 0. Germline V gene sequence: CDR1 SNHLY, CDR2 FYNNEI. The CDR3 contains 13 residues. The CDR3 DNA is TGTGCCAGCAGTGAAGCGCGGGGGGACGAGCAGTACTTC. This sequence encodes CASSEARGDEQYF.